The rows below give T cell receptor beta chains drawn from one sample of a study of spatial heterogeneity in lung cancer. A single record per CDR3 protein comes from TCRdb applying MiXCR to the 5' RACE reads. The sample shows about 85,000 distinct CDR3 sequences, under 25% of them seen only once. Sequenced material: PBMCs, taken at surgery. These receptors were collected from a male donor with early-stage non-small cell lung cancer. CDR3s include the opening cysteine and the closing phenylalanine or tryptophan. A D gene is named only where the DNA matches it firmly. For some rows the clone size is stated as once, few or many, or as a class when expanded; others skip it.

clone_size d_call j_call v_call cdr3_aa cdr3_nt
- TRBD1 TRBJ2-7 TRBV7-3 CASSFSGTESEQYF TGTGCCAGCAGCTTCTCCGGGACAGAGTCCGAGCAGTACTTC
- TRBD2 TRBJ2-7 TRBV4-3 CASSHGTSGGYEQYF TGCGCCAGCAGCCACGGGACTAGCGGGGGCTACGAGCAGTACTTC
- - TRBJ2-7 TRBV29-1 CSVSQGTVREQYF TGCAGCGTCTCACAGGGTACGGTGCGCGAGCAGTACTTC
few - TRBJ2-7 TRBV2 CASRGGGVDEQYF TGTGCCAGCAGGGGAGGAGGGGTTGACGAGCAGTACTTC
many - TRBJ2-1 TRBV5-5 CASSWVASPYNEQFF TGTGCCAGCAGCTGGGTAGCGTCTCCCTACAATGAGCAGTTCTTC
- - TRBJ2-1 TRBV28 CASCGQGGLAAYNEQFF TGTGCCAGCTGCGGACAGGGAGGACTAGCCGCCTACAATGAGCAGTTCTTC
few - TRBJ1-6 TRBV6-1 CASSDRDTYNSPLHF TGTGCCAGCAGTGACAGGGACACCTATAATTCACCCCTCCACTTT
few - TRBJ1-1 TRBV6-5 CASSPDGLNTEAFF TGTGCCAGCAGCCCCGACGGACTGAACACTGAAGCTTTCTTT
few TRBD2 TRBJ2-7 TRBV7-7 CASSPRAGGPIYEQYF TGTGCTAGCAGCCCACGAGCGGGAGGGCCTATCTACGAGCAGTACTTC
few TRBD1 TRBJ1-1 TRBV4-1 CASSQGGQGDFLNTEAFF TGCGCCAGCAGCCAAGGGGGACAGGGGGACTTCCTGAACACTGAAGCTTTCTTT
few TRBD1 TRBJ1-2 TRBV18 CASSPKDRGDYGYTF TGTGCCAGCTCACCCAAAGACAGGGGTGACTATGGCTACACCTTC
few - TRBJ2-2 TRBV25-1 CASSATIVVAGELFF TGTGCCAGCAGTGCCACAATTGTAGTAGCCGGGGAGCTGTTTTTT
- - TRBJ2-5 TRBV29-1 CSGAGSEETQYF TGCAGCGGGGCAGGGTCGGAAGAGACCCAGTACTTC
- - TRBJ2-7 TRBV5-1 CASSQTSDEQYF TGCGCCAGCAGCCAGACTAGTGACGAGCAGTACTTC
- TRBD2 TRBJ2-1 TRBV6-1 CASNPFAGANNEQFF TGTGCCAGCAATCCCTTCGCGGGAGCTAACAATGAGCAGTTCTTC
few - TRBJ2-3 TRBV9 CASSLSLTDTQYF TGTGCCAGCAGCCTCTCTCTTACAGATACGCAGTATTTT
- - TRBJ2-1 TRBV5-1 CASSLAAGSSYNEQFF TGCGCCAGCAGCTTGGCTGCCGGGAGCTCCTACAATGAGCAGTTCTTC
many - TRBJ1-3 TRBV13 CASSLRRTIGNTIYF TGTGCCAGCAGCTTGAGGCGGACGATCGGAAACACCATATATTTT
- TRBD1 TRBJ1-6 TRBV7-9 CASSQRQGNNSPLHF TGTGCCAGCAGTCAACGACAGGGGAATAATTCACCCCTCCACTTT
many TRBD2 TRBJ2-1 TRBV5-4 CASSPSGLAGYNEQFF TGTGCCAGCAGCCCCTCGGGACTAGCGGGCTACAATGAGCAGTTCTTC
- - TRBJ1-1 TRBV5-4 CASSPTRDTEAFF TGTGCCAGCAGCCCGACAAGAGACACTGAAGCTTTCTTT
- TRBD2 TRBJ2-4 TRBV4-1 CASSQVLALKNIQYF TGCGCCAGCAGCCAAGTACTAGCGCTTAAAAACATTCAGTACTTC
- - TRBJ1-1 TRBV7-9 CASSPGQLEAFF TGTGCCAGCAGCCCTGGACAGTTAGAAGCTTTCTTT
- - TRBJ1-2 TRBV5-1 CASSLGMSFPDGYTF TGCGCCAGCAGCTTGGGAATGAGTTTTCCGGATGGCTACACCTTC
few TRBD2 TRBJ2-7 TRBV6-5 CASSPLPSRLAGTYEQYF TGTGCCAGCAGTCCACTGCCCTCCCGGCTAGCGGGAACCTACGAGCAGTACTTC
- - TRBJ1-2 TRBV7-8 CASSIGSSRGGYTF TGTGCCAGCAGCATCGGATCTTCCCGGGGTGGCTACACCTTC
- - TRBJ1-2 TRBV7-3 CASSPTGAQGGYTF TGTGCCAGCAGCCCGACCGGGGCACAAGGGGGCTACACCTTC
- - TRBJ1-5 TRBV5-1 CASSLEEGQPQHF TGCGCCAGCAGCTTGGAAGAGGGTCAGCCCCAGCATTTT
- - TRBJ2-3 TRBV5-6 CACSLFETRGADTQYF TGTGCCTGCAGCTTGTTTGAGACCCGCGGGGCAGATACGCAGTATTTT
many - TRBJ2-1 TRBV10-3 CAISEFTENEQFF TGTGCCATCAGTGAGTTCACGGAAAATGAGCAGTTCTTC
- - TRBJ2-1 TRBV20-1 CSARGTGSYNEQFF TGCAGTGCTAGAGGAACAGGCAGCTACAATGAGCAGTTCTTC
- TRBD1 TRBJ1-3 TRBV4-2 CASSQDRDRGLHSGNTIYF TGTGCCAGCAGCCAAGATAGGGACAGGGGGCTGCACTCTGGAAACACCATATATTTT
few TRBD2 TRBJ2-7 TRBV7-3 CVSSLGEGPSYEQYF TGTGTCAGCAGCTTGGGGGAGGGGCCCTCCTACGAGCAGTACTTC